The entry below describes one T cell receptor beta chain. This entry is derived from a study of blood T cell repertoires in COVID-19. Study as a whole: COVID-19 samples, acute and convalescent, were from the United States, Italy and Spain. The cDNA or gDNA used as material had been derived from T cells, B-cell-depleted T cells, or PBMCs.

Authors' analysis steps: Nucleated cell counts were estimated from reference gene primer amplification. Data came from immunoSEQ multiplex PCR; TCRdb stores just in-frame clones and leaves some out. The DNA was the basis for D and trimming; V, J and clone size are from that table. The sample contains 110,000 to 150,000 clones, around 86% of which appear only once. Germline V gives CDR1 DFQATT, CDR2 SNEGSKA (reference sequence). The CDR3 is 11 residues long. V lost 4 bases and J lost 4, with 8 bases in between. V gene TRBV20-1 combines with J gene TRBJ2-7; D is possibly TRBD1 (6 bases). The sequenced sample consisted of peripheral blood. The TCR sequence derives from a woman of 80 years or more with acute or convalescent COVID-19. The CDR3 DNA reads as TGCAGTGCTACCACAGGGTACGAGCAGTACTTC. It translates to CSATTGYEQYF.